What follows are 29 T cell receptor beta chains derived from one specimen sequenced in a study of T-cell reconstitution after alpha-beta-depleted transplantation in children. TCRbeta library preparation incorporated unique molecular identifiers. TCRdb used MiXCR to reprocess the PCR reads, holding one entry per CDR3 protein. The table lists around 100,000 distinct CDR3 sequences, around a tenth of them singletons. Sequences were derived from PBMCs, sampled before TCRalphabeta/CD19-depleted stem cell transplant. The receptor set was obtained from a boy under 10 years old with acute lymphoblastic leukemia, due to receive a stem cell transplant.

V gene TRBV12-3 or TRBV12-4 combines with J gene TRBJ2-2; D possibly uses TRBD1 or TRBD2 (6 bases each). Trimming removed 7 bases at V and 7 bases at J, with 19 bases between. There are 15 residues in the CDR3. Here the CDR3 reads CASNQISGAVGELFF. CDR3 nucleotide sequence: TGTGCCAGCAATCAAATATCGGGGGCTGTCGGGGAGCTGTTTTTT.

The sample holds many counts of this clonotype. The CDR3 coding sequence is TGTGCCAGCAGCAAACAAGGGCCTAATGAAAAACTGTTTTTT. Its translation is CASSKQGPNEKLFF. The V and J genes are TRBV7-9 and TRBJ1-4; D ambiguous. The V and J ends lost 5 bases and 3 bases respectively, with 10 bases between them. This CDR3 has 14 amino acids. CDR1 and CDR2 (germline): SEHNR, FQNEAQ (reference sequence).

The table lists this clonotype with a few counts. The chain links TRBV21-1 to TRBJ2-7; the table's D gene call, TRBD1, was not cross checked with the DNA. TRBV21-1 is a known pseudogene. CDR3 length: 14 residues. The CDR3 region has the DNA TGTGCCAGCAGCCCCTGGGACGGCAGCTACGAGCAGTACTTC. Translation gives CASSPWDGSYEQYF.

The chain has TRBV5-1 and TRBJ2-3; a possible D gene is TRBD2 (7 bases). V was cut by 9 bases and J by 3 bases, with 17 bases left in between. The CDR3 covers 14 residues. In germline, CDR1 is SGHRS, CDR2 YFSETQ. The CDR3 DNA is TGCGCCACCAGACCGAAGGGGGGGACAGATACGCAGTATTTT. Translated, it gives CATRPKGGTDTQYF.

At least ten counts were recorded for this clonotype. V usage is TRBV12-3 or TRBV12-4 and J usage is TRBJ2-5; D is perhaps TRBD1 (6 bases). V dropped 5 bases and J dropped 5 bases, with 21 bases sitting between them. The CDR3 consists of 16 residues. The CDR3 protein is CASSRRGGQAWETQYF. The DNA of the CDR3 is TGTGCCAGCAGTCGTAGAGGGGGTCAAGCGTGGGAGACCCAGTACTTC.

This chain uses TRBV14 with TRBJ2-5, with 8 bases lining up with TRBD2. This CDR3 contains 17 residues. V lost 1 base and J lost 7; bases outside the gene matches: 14. Germline loops: CDR1 SGHDN, CDR2 FVKESK. In DNA, the CDR3 is TGTGCCAGCAGCCAAGTGAGGAGCCTAGCGGGTTTGGGGACCCAGTACTTC. Its protein is CASSQVRSLAGLGTQYF.

This clonotype was picked up a small number of times. The chain employs TRBV3-1 and TRBJ2-1; TRBD2 aligns across 9 bases. The CDR3 sequence is 17 residues long. V shed 3 bases and J 7 bases; nucleotides not matched to a gene: 13. Per the germline V gene, CDR1 is LGHDT and CDR2 is YNNKEL (reference sequence). The DNA of the CDR3 is TGTGCCAGCAGCCAGATAAGCGGGAGGACCAATGTTAATGAGCAGTTCTTC. Its protein is CASSQISGRTNVNEQFF.

The chain uses TRBV4-2 and TRBJ2-5; weak D call: TRBD2 (5 bases). This CDR3 is built from 13 residues. V shed 3 bases and J shed 5 bases, with 10 bases lying between them. Germline CDR1 reads LGHNA; CDR2 reads YNFKEQ. CDR3 in amino acids: CASSQWTEETQYF. The DNA of the CDR3 is TGTGCCAGCAGCCAGTGGACTGAGGAGACCCAGTACTTC.

The CDR3 sequence is CASSQDSFRAGGLFDEQFF. In DNA form, the CDR3 reads TGTGCCAGCAGCCAAGATTCTTTTAGGGCGGGAGGACTCTTCGATGAGCAGTTCTTC. The chain uses TRBV4-2 and TRBJ2-1; 8 bases agree with TRBD2. J lost 8 bases, V lost 0 bases, and 18 bases had no gene match. This CDR3 has 19 residues. Per germline, CDR1 LGHNA and CDR2 YNFKEQ.

This clonotype was observed a handful of times. The chain employs TRBV27 and TRBJ2-2, with D unresolved. The CDR3 covers 11 residues. V lost 6 bases and J lost 3, with 2 bases in between. Germline values: CDR1 MNHEY, CDR2 SMNVEV (reference sequence). The CDR3: CASRDTGELFF. The CDR3 DNA follows: TGTGCCAGCAGGGACACCGGGGAGCTGTTTTTT.

This clonotype appeared a few times. This chain joins TRBV12-3 or TRBV12-4 and TRBJ1-3, with a tentative D call TRBD1 (6 bases). V was trimmed by 4 bases and J by 5 bases, leaving 9 bases between them. CDR3 size: 13 residues. This CDR3 reads CASSYQGRNTIYF. The CDR3 region has the DNA TGTGCCAGCAGTTACCAGGGGCGAAACACCATATATTTT.

The rearrangement links TRBV7-2 to TRBJ2-1; 9 bases are shared with TRBD2. Germline CDR1 reads SGHTA; CDR2 reads FQGNSA. CDR3 size: 14 residues. The trim removed 2 bases at V and 5 bases at J, leaving 1 base unmatched. The CDR3 region is CASSLLAGHNEQFF. In DNA form, the CDR3 reads TGTGCCAGCAGCTTACTAGCGGGACACAATGAGCAGTTCTTC. Supplemented by reference TRBV7-2 and TRBJ2-1, the full variable domain reads GAGVSQSPSNKVTEKGKDVELRCDPISGHTALYWYRQSLGQGLEFLIYFQGNSAPDKSGLPSDRFSAERTGGSVSTLTIQRTQQEDSAVYLCASSLLAGHNEQFFGPGTRLTVL.

In this sample, this clonotype turned up many times. The chain carries TRBV6-5 and TRBJ2-7; TRBD2 matches 9 bases. The CDR3 totals 14 residues. Trimming removed 4 bases from V and 5 bases from J; junction bases left unmatched: 6. Per germline, CDR1 MNHEY and CDR2 SVGAGI. CDR3 loop: CASSSRLAAHEQYF. The CDR3 coding sequence is TGTGCCAGCAGTTCCCGACTAGCGGCCCACGAGCAGTACTTC.

This clonotype appeared many times. This chain links TRBV5-1 with TRBJ1-2; no reliable D call. Trimming left V 0 bases short and J 1 base short, with 4 bases between. This CDR3 is built from 13 residues. Germline CDR1 is SGHRS and CDR2 is YFSETQ. The CDR3 coding sequence is TGCGCCAGCAGCTTGGACGGTAACTATGGCTACACCTTC. Its protein product is CASSLDGNYGYTF.

This clonotype has just a few counts. The chain joins TRBV28 to TRBJ2-7; maybe TRBD2 (5 bases). The CDR3 extends over 15 amino acids. Germline V CDR1 and CDR2: MDHEN, SYDVKM. V lost 4 bases and J lost 3, with 16 bases in between. The DNA for the CDR3 is TGTGCCAGCAGTTCCCCAGCGGCATCTCACTACGAGCAGTACTTC. This sequence encodes CASSSPAASHYEQYF. Combining the CDR3 with reference TRBV28 and TRBJ2-7 gives the whole variable domain DVKVTQSSRYLVKRTGEKVFLECVQDMDHENMFWYRQDPGLGLRLIYFSYDVKMKEKGDIPEGYSVSREKKERFSLILESASTNQTSMYLCASSSPAASHYEQYFGPGTRLTVT.

This clonotype was counted a few times. The V gene is TRBV19, the J gene TRBJ1-2, with 8 nucleotides matching TRBD1. Germline CDR1 LNHDA, CDR2 SQIVND (reference sequence). The junction had 8 bases not matched to a gene; V was cut back by 9 bases and J by 2 bases. The CDR3 has 14 residues. As DNA, the CDR3 is TGTGCCAGCCGGTCCGGGACAGGAAACTATGGCTACACCTTC. Its protein product is CASRSGTGNYGYTF.

The chain employs TRBV30 and TRBJ2-1; D not resolved. V was shortened by 4 bases and J by 5 bases, with 9 bases between the two germline ends. This CDR3 has 12 amino acids. Germline V CDR1 and CDR2: GTSNPN, SVGIG (reference sequence). The CDR3 DNA reads as TGTGCCTGGAACGCCCGGGACAATGAGCAGTTCTTC. This translates into CAWNARDNEQFF.

The chain is built from TRBV4-1 and TRBJ2-7, with 8 bases that match TRBD2. The CDR3 is 15 amino acids. V was clipped by 1 base and J by 2 bases; unmatched bases: 4. Germline V lookup: CDR1 MGHRA, CDR2 YSYEKL. CDR3 sequence (DNA): TGCGCCAGCAGCCAAGTACCGGGACTAGCCTACGAGCAGTACTTC. It encodes CASSQVPGLAYEQYF.

Only a few counts were recorded for this clonotype. CDR3 DNA sequence: TGTGCCAGCAGTTACTCGAAGCGAGTAGCGGGGGCAGATACGCAGTATTTT. The encoded protein is CASSYSKRVAGADTQYF. This chain links TRBV6-5 with TRBJ2-3; the match to TRBD2 covers 9 bases. Germline V gene sequence: CDR1 MNHEY, CDR2 SVGAGI. Trimming cost V 0 bases and J 4 bases; bases outside gene matches: 8. The CDR3 has 17 amino acids.

The chain uses TRBV19 and TRBJ2-1, with 7 bases aligning to TRBD2. Germline V gives CDR1 LNHDA, CDR2 SQIVND (reference sequence). V lost 6 bases to trimming and J lost 0 bases; unmatched junction nucleotides: 5. There are 15 residues in the CDR3. DNA of the CDR3: TGTGCCAGTAGAAAACTAGCGATCTCCTACAATGAGCAGTTCTTC. Protein sequence: CASRKLAISYNEQFF. Drawing the rest from reference TRBV19 and TRBJ2-1, the complete variable domain is DGGITQSPKYLFRKEGQNVTLSCEQNLNHDAMYWYRQDPGQGLRLIYYSQIVNDFQKGDIAEGYSVSREKKESFPLTVTSAQKNPTAFYLCASRKLAISYNEQFFGPGTRLTVL.

This clonotype came up a few times. V and J are TRBV7-8 and TRBJ2-3; possibly TRBD2 for D (5 bases). Trimming removed 5 bases at V and 11 bases at J, with 14 bases between. The CDR3 spans 12 residues. CDR1 and CDR2 (germline): SGHVS, FQNEAQ. Written as DNA, the CDR3 is TGTGCCAGCAGCCGGCAAAGGACTGTGCAGTATTTT. Residues: CASSRQRTVQYF.

The chain employs TRBV12-3 or TRBV12-4 and TRBJ2-3; 9 nucleotides align to TRBD2. This CDR3 region has 19 residues. V was clipped by 6 bases and J by 3 bases; unmatched bases: 19. The CDR3 DNA is TGTGCCAGCAGCCCCCTCCGCGGGCGGGAGGGCCCGAGGACAGATACGCAGTATTTT. Protein product: CASSPLRGREGPRTDTQYF.

The sample holds many counts of this clonotype. The chain carries TRBV12-3 or TRBV12-4 and TRBJ1-5; unclear D gene. This CDR3 is built from 14 residues. V lost 4 bases, J lost 3 bases, and 10 bases lay in between. CDR3: CASSSWANNQPQHF. In nucleotides, the CDR3 is TGTGCCAGCAGTTCTTGGGCTAACAATCAGCCCCAGCATTTT.

This clonotype was counted ten times or more. The chain employs TRBV29-1 and TRBJ1-4; D gene uncertain. V was shortened by 6 bases and J by 7 bases, with 9 bases between the two germline ends. The length of the CDR3 is 11 residues. Germline V gives CDR1 SQVTM, CDR2 ANQGSEA. As DNA, the CDR3 is TGCAGCGTGACGTGGCGTGAAAAACTGTTTTTT. Amino acids: CSVTWREKLFF.

The table lists this clonotype with a few counts. The chain carries TRBV11-2 and TRBJ2-3; D could derive from TRBD1 or TRBD2 (6 bases each). The CDR3 has 16 residues. V lost 4 bases and J lost 4, with 18 bases in between. The germline V gene encodes CDR1 SGHAT and CDR2 FQNNGV. As DNA, the CDR3 is TGTGCCAGCAGCTCCCGGGGGCCAACGGCGGCAGATACGCAGTATTTT. Its protein is CASSSRGPTAADTQYF.

The CDR3 nucleotides read TGCGCCAGCGCCTCGAGCGGGAGGGCCTCAGATACGCAGTATTTT. This translates into CASASSGRASDTQYF. This chain uses TRBV5-1 with TRBJ2-3; 10 nucleotides line up with TRBD2. J gave up 4 bases and V 7 bases, and 9 bases lay outside the gene matches. The CDR3 totals 15 residues. Germline CDR1 reads SGHRS; CDR2 reads YFSETQ.

This clonotype occurred a few times. The chain is built from TRBV29-1 and TRBJ2-7; 15 bases are a match to TRBD2. CDR1 is SQVTM, CDR2 ANQGSEA, per germline. The CDR3 spans 15 residues. After removal of 4 bases from V and 1 base from J, the junction contained 2 bases not matched to a gene. The CDR3 loop reads CSVGTSGRVSYEQYF. CDR3 coding DNA: TGCAGCGTTGGGACTAGCGGGAGGGTTTCCTACGAGCAGTACTTC.

There are many counts of this clonotype. The chain joins TRBV12-3 or TRBV12-4 to TRBJ1-2; unclear D gene. The V gene lost 5 bases and the J gene lost 6 bases, with 19 bases spanning the gap. This CDR3 region has 15 residues. As DNA, the CDR3 is TGTGCCAGCAGTGTCCAGCGGGGTGGTGTGCATGGCTACACCTTC. Protein sequence: CASSVQRGGVHGYTF.

Worth noting for this clonotype: One junction end disagrees with the germline gene, perhaps due to a read error. V is TRBV7-6 and J is TRBJ2-7; D not certain. The CDR3 is 13 residues long. In germline, CDR1 is SGHVS, CDR2 FNYEAQ. CDR3 region: CVSSLDPRYEQYF. DNA of the CDR3: TGTGTCAGCAGCTTAGATCCACGCTACGAGCAGTACTTC.